This T cell receptor (beta chain) was captured in a study of CD8 T cells in Susac syndrome. The CDR3 consists of 15 residues. The V and J ends lost 3 bases and 0 bases, in that order; junction bases with no gene match: 8. Germline lookup yields CDR1 DFQATT and CDR2 SNEGSKA (reference sequence). Reverse transcription of about 0.5 to 1 ug RNA used random hexamers. Via MiXCR, TCRdb re-called the immunoSEQ multiplex PCR reads, giving one row per CDR3 protein. The sample has around 190,000 distinct CDR3 sequences; roughly 95% are singletons. The chain uses TRBV20-1 and TRBJ2-7, with 7 bases that match TRBD2. The clonotype was recovered from a human donor with multiple sclerosis. The material sequenced was CD8+ T cells from PBMCs. CDR3 protein: CSARVERGSSYEQYF. The CDR3 bases are TGCAGTGCTAGGGTGGAGCGGGGCAGCTCCTACGAGCAGTACTTC.